The following is a T cell receptor (beta chain) sequence with its context. The antigen remains unidentified. These data originate in a study of vaccination and CD4 T cells after COVID-19. Study-wide context: Two doses of either BNT162b2 or mRNA-1273 vaccine were given to participants. Study outcomes and limitations: SARS-CoV-2-reactive clonotypes rose nonsignificantly, with the median going from 21 to 38.

The Oncomine TCR Beta short-read assay was applied to DNA of cultured CD4+ T cells. Investigators isolated genomic DNA from cultured CD4+ T cells. TCRdb re-called the PCR reads with MiXCR, one entry per CDR3 protein. The data contain roughly 11,000 distinct CDR3 sequences, 28% of them singletons. Noted treatment: approximately nine-day PBMC culture with coronavirus spike peptide pools or control peptides (ViraFEST assay). CD4+ T-cell collection from the unexposed donor predated the COVID-19 pandemic (2011-2018). The CDR3 covers 11 residues. Germline V gene sequence: CDR1 MNHEY, CDR2 SVGEGT. V was shortened by 6 bases and J by 14 bases, with 14 bases between the two germline ends.

The sequenced sample was CD4+ T cells from blood, cultured in vitro. This receptor was taken from a human donor in good health. The V and J genes are TRBV6-2 or TRBV6-3 and TRBJ2-1; the D gene is possibly TRBD1 (5 bases). The CDR3 DNA is TGTGCCAGCAGCTTACTTCAGGGCAAGTTCTTC. Translated: CASSLLQGKFF.